These 10 T cell receptor beta chains came from one sample sequenced in a study of response to subunit inactivated influenza vaccine (dated by TCRdb to the late 2010s). The library was built by means of RT-PCR. For sequencing, an Illumina HiSeq 2500 was employed. The public sequencing data were trimmed at Q25 with fastp and processed into clonotypes with MiXCR by TCRdb, which kept only in-frame beta chains. Rows are combined by CDR3 protein, so each entry shows the most common genes and DNA. The sample table contains roughly 550,000 distinct CDR3 sequences; only one count was recorded for around 25% of them. The ten largest clones take up under 3.5% of the sample. These data also formed part of another study, on T cells expressing NK-cell markers. The second paper further reports: The TCR beta cDNA libraries were made using 5'RACE template switching, a step that added both a universal primer site and unique molecular identifiers.

Source: CD4+ T cells sorted from PBMCs, taken 12 days after vaccination. These receptor sequences come from a man aged 50 or older who received an inactivated influenza vaccine. Donor details come from another sample of the same person, matched by shared clones.

The CDR3 nucleotides are TGCAGTACCGACTCCGCCAGCTCCTACAATGAGCAGTTCTTC. It encodes CSTDSASSYNEQFF. This chain connects TRBV20-1 to TRBJ2-1; the D is unclear. V lost 8 bases and J 0 bases, leaving 14 bases between the germline ends. The length of the CDR3 is 14 residues. Germline loops: CDR1 DFQATT, CDR2 SNEGSKA (reference sequence).

This clonotype was detected a few times. The rearrangement joins TRBV20-1 to TRBJ2-7; D is ambiguous. The germline CDR1 and CDR2 sequences are DFQATT and SNEGSKA (reference sequence). This CDR3 spans 16 amino acids. V lost 0 bases and J lost 0, with 15 bases in between. The CDR3 DNA follows: TGCAGTGCTAGAGACCTGGTCCCCGATGACTCCTACGAGCAGTACTTC. It codes for CSARDLVPDDSYEQYF.

The chain joins TRBV12-3 or TRBV12-4 to TRBJ1-5; D call uncertain. This CDR3 region has 13 residues. V lost 3 bases and J lost 5, with 8 bases in between. CDR3 residues: CASSFGLDQPQHF. The CDR3 nucleotides are TGTGCCAGCAGTTTCGGTCTAGATCAGCCCCAGCATTTT.

This clonotype has more than one count but fewer than ten. The chain couples TRBV5-1 to TRBJ1-1; a weak D match, TRBD1 (6 bases). With 4 bases removed from V and 2 bases from J, the gap between germline ends came to 27 bases. CDR3 size: 19 residues. Germline V CDR1 and CDR2: SGHRS, YFSETQ. This CDR3 is CASSPILRGGGIPNTEAFF. For the CDR3, the DNA is TGCGCCAGCAGCCCCATCCTGAGGGGGGGCGGAATTCCCAACACTGAAGCTTTCTTT.

The chain carries TRBV6-1 and TRBJ1-6, with TRBD1 matching over 7 bases. Germline V CDR1 and CDR2: MNHNS, SASEGT. V shed 7 bases and J 6 bases; nucleotides not matched to a gene: 12. The CDR3 covers 16 residues. The CDR3 is CASTRAGGTVNSPLHF. The CDR3 DNA reads TGTGCCAGCACCCGGGCGGGCGGGACAGTTAATTCACCCCTCCACTTT.

This rearrangement joins TRBV6-1 to TRBJ1-5, with a weak D call TRBD1 (5 bases). V was cut by 9 bases and J by 8 bases, with 11 bases left in between. The length of the CDR3 is 11 residues. Germline-derived CDR1 and CDR2 are MNHNS and SASEGT. CDR3: CARSGGKPQHF. Here the CDR3 DNA reads TGTGCCAGGTCTGGGGGGAAGCCCCAGCATTTT.

This clonotype was seen more than once but under ten times. The chain is built from TRBV18 and TRBJ2-1, with D perhaps matching TRBD2 (5 bases). From germline, CDR1 is KGHSH and CDR2 LQKENI. Between the trimmed V and J ends, which lost 2 bases and 8 bases, there was a span of 7 bases. The CDR3 spans 12 residues. CDR3 DNA: TGTGCCAGCTCACCAGAGAGGGATGAGCAGTTCTTC. It yields the protein CASSPERDEQFF.

This clonotype occurred a few times. The rearrangement uses TRBV25-1 and TRBJ2-1; 10 nucleotides align to TRBD2. The V gene end was trimmed by 3 bases and the J gene end by 8 bases; junction bases not matched to a gene: 10. The germline V gene has CDR1 MGHDK and CDR2 SYGVNS. The CDR3 runs 16 residues. The CDR3 DNA follows: TGTGCCAGCAGTGATCCCCTAGCGGGAGTCGGATATGAGCAGTTCTTC. Its translation is CASSDPLAGVGYEQFF.

This clonotype turned up a few times. The V gene is TRBV20-1, the J gene TRBJ1-4; weak D call: TRBD1 (5 bases). The V and J ends lost 6 bases and 6 bases respectively, with 14 bases between them. Looked up from germline, CDR1 is DFQATT and CDR2 is SNEGSKA (reference sequence). The CDR3 runs 13 residues. The DNA of the CDR3 is TGCAGTGCGATTGGACAATTTGATGAAAAACTGTTTTTT. Amino acid sequence: CSAIGQFDEKLFF.

This clonotype was detected only a few times. CDR3 in DNA: TGTGCCAGCAGCGTATCAGCGGGAGGGATCGGGGAGCTGTTTTTT. Amino acids: CASSVSAGGIGELFF. This sequence joins TRBV9 and TRBJ2-2; 10 nucleotides line up with TRBD2. With 1 base clipped from V and 7 bases from J, the junction kept 4 bases outside the gene matches. Germline-derived CDR1 and CDR2 are SGDLS and YYNGEE. CDR3 length: 15 residues.